The 24 T cell receptor beta chains presented below share a single source sample, sequenced in a study of T cells after posttransplantation cyclophosphamide. TCRdb's copy holds only in-frame clones and misses some; the assay was immunoSEQ multiplex PCR. The data show around 40,000 clones, with less than 95% seen just once and 2% to 2.5% held by the top ten. Treatment was busulfan-fludarabine conditioning, a marrow graft, and cyclophosphamide on days +3 and +4. The sample was PBMCs, taken about 64 days after allogeneic stem cell transplant with posttransplant cyclophosphamide. These receptors all stem from a male patient aged 55 to 69 who received an allogeneic stem cell transplant from a related donor and was CMV-positive. Some T cells may have originated in the graft donor.

The V call is TRBV7-9, the J call TRBJ2-7; possibly TRBD2 for D (6 bases). The ends were cut back, 5 bases at V and 2 bases at J, with 10 bases in the middle. Germline V gene lookup returns CDR1 SEHNR and CDR2 FQNEAQ (reference sequence). The CDR3 loop spans 13 amino acids. DNA for the CDR3: TGTGCCAGCAGCCGGGACTCAGCCTACGAGCAGTACTTC. Its protein product is CASSRDSAYEQYF.

The CDR3 loop is CASSWDSSYEQYV. The CDR3 coding sequence is TGTGCCAGCAGCTGGGACAGTTCCTACGAGCAGTACGTC. The V and J genes are TRBV5-4 and TRBJ2-7, with 7 bases aligning to TRBD1. After removal of 3 bases from V and 1 base from J, the junction contained 1 base not matched to a gene. Per germline, CDR1 SGHNT and CDR2 YYREEE (reference sequence). This CDR3 contains 13 residues.

The chain links TRBV20-1 to TRBJ2-5; D call uncertain. The ends were cut back, 5 bases at V and 5 bases at J, with 9 bases in the middle. This CDR3 is 11 amino acids long. The V gene's germline CDR1 is DFQATT and CDR2 SNEGSKA (reference sequence). This CDR3 reads CSAGPRETQYF. CDR3 in DNA: TGCAGTGCTGGGCCACGGGAGACCCAGTACTTC.

V usage is TRBV7-8 and J usage is TRBJ1-3; unclear D gene. The germline CDR1 and CDR2 sequences are SGHVS and FQNEAQ. The CDR3 loop spans 16 amino acids. Trimming cost V 2 bases and J 4 bases, with 15 bases left between them. CDR3 DNA: TGTGCCAGCAGCTTAACAGACCTCCTTGGCGGAAACACCATATATTTT. This gives the protein CASSLTDLLGGNTIYF.

The chain recombines TRBV4-1 with TRBJ2-7; 9 positions agree with TRBD1. CDR1 MGHRA and CDR2 YSYEKL come from the germline V gene. Unmatched junction bases numbered 4, after V lost 4 bases and J lost 6 bases. This CDR3 contains 13 residues. CDR3 sequence: CASSPGQGAEQYF. The CDR3 DNA reads as TGCGCCAGCAGCCCGGGACAGGGAGCCGAGCAGTACTTC.

The rearrangement joins TRBV7-6 to TRBJ2-2; D unclear. Trimming took 5 bases from V and 4 from J, leaving 23 bases between them. Germline V gene lookup returns CDR1 SGHVS and CDR2 FNYEAQ. The CDR3 loop spans 18 amino acids. The CDR3 bases are TGTGCCAGCAGCCCCCAACCGAAACTAACCTCCTTCACCGGGGAGCTGTTTTTT. Its protein is CASSPQPKLTSFTGELFF.

V and J are TRBV19 and TRBJ1-4; no clear D. CDR1 is LNHDA and CDR2 is SQIVND in the germline V gene (reference sequence). Between the trimmed V and J ends, which lost 1 base and 5 bases, there was a span of 11 bases. The CDR3 runs to 15 residues. The CDR3 region is CASSIVRGVNEKLFF. In nucleotides, the CDR3 is TGTGCCAGTAGTATAGTGAGAGGAGTGAATGAAAAACTGTTTTTT.

The chain employs TRBV19 and TRBJ1-5; TRBD1 agrees at 9 bases. The trim removed 9 bases at V and 4 bases at J, leaving 10 bases unmatched. The CDR3 loop spans 15 amino acids. The germline CDR1 and CDR2 sequences are LNHDA and SQIVND (reference sequence). This chain's CDR3 is CASKLDRGENQPQHF. The CDR3 coding sequence is TGTGCCAGCAAGCTGGACAGGGGCGAAAATCAGCCCCAGCATTTT.

This clone was seen only once. The CDR3 region has the DNA TGCGCCAGCAAAACTAGCGGGGGGGCCGCCGGGGAGCTGTTTTTT. Residues: CASKTSGGAAGELFF. The rearrangement links TRBV10-2 to TRBJ2-2, with 13 bases matching TRBD2. The J segment lost 6 bases and the V segment lost 7 bases, leaving 5 bases of the junction unmatched. The CDR3 has 15 residues. Germline CDR1 WSHSY, CDR2 SAAADI.

The chain carries TRBV15 and TRBJ2-6; weak D call: TRBD2 (6 bases). The V gene's germline CDR1 is LNHNV and CDR2 YYDKDF (reference sequence). The CDR3 is made up of 18 amino acids. The V gene lost 3 bases and the J gene lost 0 bases, with 15 bases spanning the gap. CDR3 sequence: CATSRWGDSPSGANVLTF. CDR3 DNA sequence: TGTGCCACCAGCAGGTGGGGGGACTCACCCTCTGGGGCCAACGTCCTGACTTTC.

The chain employs TRBV4-1 and TRBJ1-2; TRBD1 is a possible D gene (6 bases). The V end lost 0 bases, the J end lost 2 bases, and 13 bases lay between the germline ends. There are 16 residues in the CDR3. Per germline, CDR1 MGHRA and CDR2 YSYEKL. CDR3 coding DNA: TGCGCCAGCAGCCAAGATCTCGCAGGGGCCAACTATGGCTACACCTTC. It encodes CASSQDLAGANYGYTF.

The genes are TRBV2 and TRBJ1-2; 9 nucleotides line up with TRBD1. CDR1 and CDR2 (germline): SNHLY, FYNNEI. CDR3 length: 16 amino acids. Trimming removed 6 bases from V and 0 bases from J; junction bases left unmatched: 8. CDR3 region: CASRRDRASTNYGYTF. The CDR3 DNA sequence: TGTGCCAGCAGAAGGGACAGGGCCTCCACTAACTATGGCTACACCTTC.

The chain is built from TRBV5-4 and TRBJ2-7; TRBD1 agrees at 11 bases. Trimming removed 3 bases from V and 3 bases from J; junction bases left unmatched: 8. There are 16 residues in the CDR3. Germline V lookup: CDR1 SGHNT, CDR2 YYREEE (reference sequence). CDR3 DNA: TGTGCCAGCAGCTCCGCGTCGGACAGGGGGCGCTACGAGCAGTACGTC. Translating it yields CASSSASDRGRYEQYV.

The V call is TRBV19, the J call TRBJ2-3, with unresolved D. The CDR3 consists of 14 residues. In germline, CDR1 is LNHDA, CDR2 SQIVND (reference sequence). V gave up 3 bases and J gave up 4 bases, with 11 bases separating them. The CDR3 protein is CASSILLNADTQYF. CDR3 coding DNA: TGTGCCAGTAGTATTCTGCTAAACGCAGATACGCAGTATTTT.

This chain uses TRBV10-3 with TRBJ1-2; 11 nucleotides line up with TRBD1. Germline lookup yields CDR1 ENHRY and CDR2 SYGVKD. The CDR3 length is 15 residues. The V and J ends lost 6 bases and 4 bases, in that order; junction bases with no gene match: 7. CDR3 residues: CAIRDAGTGGYGYTF. The CDR3 coding sequence is TGTGCCATCAGGGACGCCGGGACAGGGGGCTATGGCTACACCTTC.

The chain has TRBV2 and TRBJ2-7, with D possibly TRBD1 on 7 matching bases. The ends were cut back, 10 bases at V and 2 bases at J, with 18 bases in the middle. This CDR3 comprises 14 residues. Germline CDR1 reads SNHLY; CDR2 reads FYNNEI. CDR3 nucleotides: TGTGCCACCACCCCGGACAGGACTACCTACGAGCAGTACTTC. It yields the protein CATTPDRTTYEQYF.

This chain links TRBV10-2 with TRBJ1-2; D possibly corresponds to TRBD1 (5 bases). V dropped 4 bases and J dropped 6 bases, with 9 bases sitting between them. The CDR3 covers 12 residues. CDR1 and CDR2 (germline): WSHSY, SAAADI. As DNA, the CDR3 is TGCGCCAGCAGTGGGGGGGAACATGGCTACACCTTC. This codes for CASSGGEHGYTF.

The chain couples TRBV19 to TRBJ1-4; 10 bases map to TRBD1. Per germline, CDR1 LNHDA and CDR2 SQIVND (reference sequence). The J segment lost 8 bases and the V segment lost 6 bases, leaving 6 bases of the junction unmatched. The CDR3 sequence is 14 residues long. In nucleotides, the CDR3 is TGTGCCAGTAGGCCGACAGGGGGCCTCGAAAAACTGTTTTTT. This translates into CASRPTGGLEKLFF.

This chain uses TRBV15 with TRBJ2-1, with D perhaps TRBD2 (5 bases). Germline CDR1 LNHNV, CDR2 YYDKDF (reference sequence). V was shortened by 1 base and J by 7 bases, with 8 bases between the two germline ends. This CDR3 comprises 13 residues. CDR3 protein: CATSRGGENEQFF. CDR3 bases: TGTGCCACCAGCAGAGGGGGAGAAAATGAGCAGTTCTTC. Supplemented by reference TRBV15 and TRBJ2-1, the full variable domain reads DAMVIQNPRYQVTQFGKPVTLSCSQTLNHNVMYWYQQKSSQAPKLLFHYYDKDFNNEADTPDNFQSRRPNTSFCFLDIRSPGLGDTAMYLCATSRGGENEQFFGPGTRLTVL.

The J gene is TRBJ2-3, the V gene TRBV11-3, with D tentatively TRBD2 (5 bases). The CDR3 consists of 15 residues. V shed 5 bases and J shed 3 bases, with 15 bases lying between them. Germline CDR1 and CDR2: SGHNT and YENEEA. CDR3 sequence: CASSLGGLATDTQYF. The CDR3 nucleotides read TGTGCCAGCAGCCTTGGCGGGCTGGCTACAGATACGCAGTATTTT.

This chain uses TRBV4-2 with TRBJ2-7, with a weak D call TRBD2 (6 bases). Germline V gives CDR1 LGHNA, CDR2 YNFKEQ. The CDR3 covers 17 residues. Between the trimmed V and J ends, which lost 0 bases and 6 bases, there was a span of 21 bases. CDR3 sequence: CASSQDLGGGTSGEQYF. CDR3 coding DNA: TGTGCCAGCAGCCAAGATTTGGGCGGAGGGACGTCAGGCGAGCAGTACTTC.

This clone was seen a few times. The chain couples TRBV28 to TRBJ2-3; 9 bases agree with TRBD2. Losses at the gene ends were 7 bases for V and 4 bases for J; bases not matched to a gene: 6. CDR1 and CDR2 from the germline V gene are MDHEN and SYDVKM. This CDR3 has 14 residues. CDR3 DNA sequence: TGTGCCAGCACCAGGATAGCGGGGGCAGATACGCAGTATTTT. Protein: CASTRIAGADTQYF.

This chain joins TRBV9 and TRBJ2-1; 8 positions match TRBD1. CDR1 and CDR2 from the germline V gene are SGDLS and YYNGEE. The V and J ends lost 3 bases and 5 bases, in that order; junction bases with no gene match: 7. CDR3 length equals 15 residues. CDR3 sequence (DNA): TGTGCCAGCAGCGCCCGGACAGGGCCCCACAATGAGCAGTTCTTC. Protein sequence: CASSARTGPHNEQFF.

The genes are TRBV9 and TRBJ2-7; possible D gene TRBD1, 6 bases. CDR1 and CDR2 from the germline V gene are SGDLS and YYNGEE. This CDR3 has 16 amino acids. Trimming removed 0 bases at V and 5 bases at J, with 18 bases between. In DNA form, the CDR3 reads TGTGCCAGCAGCGTAGCCCCTAAGGTGGGGGCCCACGAGCAGTACTTC. This codes for CASSVAPKVGAHEQYF.